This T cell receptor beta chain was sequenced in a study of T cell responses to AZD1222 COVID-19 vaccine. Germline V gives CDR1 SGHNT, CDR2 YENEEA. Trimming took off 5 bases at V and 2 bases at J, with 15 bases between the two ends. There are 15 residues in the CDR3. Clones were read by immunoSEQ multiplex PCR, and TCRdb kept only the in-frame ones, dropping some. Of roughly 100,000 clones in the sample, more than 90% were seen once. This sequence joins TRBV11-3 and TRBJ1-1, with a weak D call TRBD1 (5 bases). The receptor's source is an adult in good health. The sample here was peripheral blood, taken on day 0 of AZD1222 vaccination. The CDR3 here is CASSHPGLTNTEAFF. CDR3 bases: TGTGCCAGCAGCCACCCGGGACTGACAAACACTGAAGCTTTCTTT.